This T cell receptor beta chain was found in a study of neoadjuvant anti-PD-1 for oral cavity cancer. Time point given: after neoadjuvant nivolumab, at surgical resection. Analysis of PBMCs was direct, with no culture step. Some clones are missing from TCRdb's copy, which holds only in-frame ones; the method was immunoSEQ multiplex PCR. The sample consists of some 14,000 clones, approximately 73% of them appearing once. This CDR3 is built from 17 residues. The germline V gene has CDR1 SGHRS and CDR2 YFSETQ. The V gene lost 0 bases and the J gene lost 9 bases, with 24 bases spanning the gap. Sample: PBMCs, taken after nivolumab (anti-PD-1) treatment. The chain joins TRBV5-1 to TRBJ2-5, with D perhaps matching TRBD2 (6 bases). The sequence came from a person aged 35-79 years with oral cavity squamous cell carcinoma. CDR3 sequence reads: CASSLAGGSGSVVAQYF. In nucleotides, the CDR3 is TGCGCCAGCAGCTTGGCGGGCGGTAGCGGATCCGTGGTCGCCCAGTACTTC.